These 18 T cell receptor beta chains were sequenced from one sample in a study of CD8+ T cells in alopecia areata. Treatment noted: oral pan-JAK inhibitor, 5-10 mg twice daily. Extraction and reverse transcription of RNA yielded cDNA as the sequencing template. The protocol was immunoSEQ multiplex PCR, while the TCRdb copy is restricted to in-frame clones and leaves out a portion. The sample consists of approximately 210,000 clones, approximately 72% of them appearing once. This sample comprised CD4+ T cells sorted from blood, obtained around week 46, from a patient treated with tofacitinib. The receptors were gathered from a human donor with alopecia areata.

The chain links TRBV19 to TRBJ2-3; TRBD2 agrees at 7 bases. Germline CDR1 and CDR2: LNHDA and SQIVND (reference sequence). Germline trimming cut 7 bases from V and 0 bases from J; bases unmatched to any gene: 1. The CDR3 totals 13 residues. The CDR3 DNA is TGTGCCAGTATGGGGGGGAGCACAGATACGCAGTATTTT. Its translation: CASMGGSTDTQYF.

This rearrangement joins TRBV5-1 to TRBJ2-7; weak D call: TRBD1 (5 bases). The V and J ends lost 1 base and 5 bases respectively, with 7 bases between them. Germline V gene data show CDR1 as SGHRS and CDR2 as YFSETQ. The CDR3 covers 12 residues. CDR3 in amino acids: CASSLQGHEQYF. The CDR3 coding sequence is TGCGCCAGCAGCTTGCAGGGCCACGAGCAGTACTTC.

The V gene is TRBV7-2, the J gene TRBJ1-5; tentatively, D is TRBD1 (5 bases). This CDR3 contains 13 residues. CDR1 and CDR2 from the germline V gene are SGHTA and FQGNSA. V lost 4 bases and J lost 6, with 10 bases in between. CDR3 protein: CASSSQQGQPQHF. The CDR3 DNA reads TGTGCCAGCAGCTCCCAGCAGGGTCAGCCCCAGCATTTT.

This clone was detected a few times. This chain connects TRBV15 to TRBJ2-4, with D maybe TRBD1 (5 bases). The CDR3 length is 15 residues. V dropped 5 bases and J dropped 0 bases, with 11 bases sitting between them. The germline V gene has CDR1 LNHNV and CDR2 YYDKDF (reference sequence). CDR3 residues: CATSGLGLAKNIQYF. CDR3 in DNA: TGTGCCACCAGCGGTCTGGGGCTAGCCAAAAACATTCAGTACTTC. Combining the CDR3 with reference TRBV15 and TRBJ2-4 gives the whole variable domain DAMVIQNPRYQVTQFGKPVTLSCSQTLNHNVMYWYQQKSSQAPKLLFHYYDKDFNNEADTPDNFQSRRPNTSFCFLDIRSPGLGDTAMYLCATSGLGLAKNIQYFGAGTRLSVL.

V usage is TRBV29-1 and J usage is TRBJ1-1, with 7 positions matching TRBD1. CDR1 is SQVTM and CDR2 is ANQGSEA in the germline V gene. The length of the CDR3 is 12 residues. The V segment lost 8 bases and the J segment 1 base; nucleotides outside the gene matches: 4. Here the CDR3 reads CSLGQPNTEAFF. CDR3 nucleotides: TGCAGCTTGGGACAGCCGAACACTGAAGCTTTCTTT.

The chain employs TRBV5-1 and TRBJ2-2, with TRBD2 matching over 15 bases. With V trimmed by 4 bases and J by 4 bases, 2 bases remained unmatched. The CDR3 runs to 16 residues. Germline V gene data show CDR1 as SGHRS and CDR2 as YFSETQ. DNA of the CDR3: TGCGCCAGCAGCCCGGGACTAGCGGGGGGCACCGGGGAGCTGTTTTTT. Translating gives CASSPGLAGGTGELFF.

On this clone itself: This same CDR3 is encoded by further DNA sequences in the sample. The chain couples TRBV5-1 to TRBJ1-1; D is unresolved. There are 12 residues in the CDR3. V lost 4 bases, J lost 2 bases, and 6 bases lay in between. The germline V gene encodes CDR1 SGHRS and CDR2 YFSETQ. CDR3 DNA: TGCGCCAGCAGCCAAGGTAACACTGAAGCTTTCTTT. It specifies CASSQGNTEAFF.

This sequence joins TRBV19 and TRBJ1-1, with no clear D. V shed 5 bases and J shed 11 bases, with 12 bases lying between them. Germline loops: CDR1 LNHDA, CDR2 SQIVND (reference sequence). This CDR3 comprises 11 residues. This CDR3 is CASSLRDEAFF. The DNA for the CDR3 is TGTGCCAGTAGTTTGCGGGATGAGGCTTTCTTT. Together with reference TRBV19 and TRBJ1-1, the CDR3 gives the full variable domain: DGGITQSPKYLFRKEGQNVTLSCEQNLNHDAMYWYRQDPGQGLRLIYYSQIVNDFQKGDIAEGYSVSREKKESFPLTVTSAQKNPTAFYLCASSLRDEAFFGQGTRLTVV.

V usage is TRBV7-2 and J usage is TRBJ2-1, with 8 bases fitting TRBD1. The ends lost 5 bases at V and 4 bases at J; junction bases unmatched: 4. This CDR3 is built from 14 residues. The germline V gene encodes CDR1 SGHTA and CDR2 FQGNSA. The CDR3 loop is CASSPGQAYNEQFF. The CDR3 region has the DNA TGTGCCAGCAGCCCGGGACAGGCGTACAATGAGCAGTTCTTC.

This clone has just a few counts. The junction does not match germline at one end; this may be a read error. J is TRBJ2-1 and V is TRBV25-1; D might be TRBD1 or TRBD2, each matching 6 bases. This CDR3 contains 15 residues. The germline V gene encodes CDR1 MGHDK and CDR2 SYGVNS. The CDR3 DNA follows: TGTGCCAGCAGTGAGGGGGCGGGGTCCTCCAATGAGCAGTTCTTC. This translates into CASSEGAGSSNEQFF.

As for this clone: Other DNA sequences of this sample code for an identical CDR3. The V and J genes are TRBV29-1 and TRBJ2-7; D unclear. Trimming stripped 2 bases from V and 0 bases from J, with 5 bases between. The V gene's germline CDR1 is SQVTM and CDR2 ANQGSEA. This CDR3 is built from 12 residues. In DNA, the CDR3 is TGCAGCGTTGAAAGAGGCTCCTACGAGCAGTACTTC. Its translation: CSVERGSYEQYF.

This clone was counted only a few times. CDR3 region: CASRPTGYGTTNQPQHF. CDR3 coding DNA: TGTGCCAGCAGGCCAACAGGGTACGGAACCACCAATCAGCCCCAGCATTTT. V usage is TRBV27 and J usage is TRBJ1-5, with TRBD1 as a possible D gene (6 bases). The CDR3 totals 17 residues. CDR1 MNHEY and CDR2 SMNVEV come from the germline V gene (reference sequence). V was cut by 6 bases and J by 3 bases, with 21 bases left in between.

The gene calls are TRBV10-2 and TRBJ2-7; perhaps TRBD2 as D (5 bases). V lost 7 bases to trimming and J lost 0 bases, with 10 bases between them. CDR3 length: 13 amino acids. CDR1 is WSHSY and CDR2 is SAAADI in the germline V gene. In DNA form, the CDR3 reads TGCGCCAGCATCCCGGGGAGCTCCTACGAGCAGTACTTC. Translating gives CASIPGSSYEQYF.

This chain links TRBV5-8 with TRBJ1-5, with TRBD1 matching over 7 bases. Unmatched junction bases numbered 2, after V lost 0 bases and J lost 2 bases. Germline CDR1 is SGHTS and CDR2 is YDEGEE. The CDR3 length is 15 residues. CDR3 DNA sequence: TGTGCCAGCAGCTTGGACAGGGGAGGCAATCAGCCCCAGCATTTT. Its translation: CASSLDRGGNQPQHF.

CDR3 loop: CASSLLERRDTQYF. In DNA, the CDR3 is TGTGCCAGCAGCTTACTAGAACGGCGGGATACGCAGTATTTT. The J gene is TRBJ2-3, the V gene TRBV7-2; D is unresolved. CDR1 and CDR2 from the germline V gene are SGHTA and FQGNSA. This CDR3 spans 14 amino acids. V lost 2 bases and J 6 bases, leaving 12 bases between the germline ends.

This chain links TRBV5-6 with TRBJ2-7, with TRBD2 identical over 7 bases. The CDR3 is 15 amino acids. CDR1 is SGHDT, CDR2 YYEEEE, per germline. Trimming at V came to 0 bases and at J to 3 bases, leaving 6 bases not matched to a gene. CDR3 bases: TGTGCCAGCAGCTTGGTGAGCGGGGCCGGCTACGAGCAGTACTTC. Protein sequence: CASSLVSGAGYEQYF.

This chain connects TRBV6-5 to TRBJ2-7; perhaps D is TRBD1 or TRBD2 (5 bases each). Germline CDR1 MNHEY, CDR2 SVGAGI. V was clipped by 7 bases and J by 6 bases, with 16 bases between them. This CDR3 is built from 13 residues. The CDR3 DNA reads TGTGCCAGCAAAGGGAGCAGGGCGGGCGAGCAGTACTTC. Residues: CASKGSRAGEQYF.

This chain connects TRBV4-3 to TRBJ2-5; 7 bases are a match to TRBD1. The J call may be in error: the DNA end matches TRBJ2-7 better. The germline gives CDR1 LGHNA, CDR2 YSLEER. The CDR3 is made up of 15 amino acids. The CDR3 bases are TGCGCCAGCAGCCCCATGACAGGGCGTGGGCTCGAGCAGTACTTC. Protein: CASSPMTGRGLEQYF.